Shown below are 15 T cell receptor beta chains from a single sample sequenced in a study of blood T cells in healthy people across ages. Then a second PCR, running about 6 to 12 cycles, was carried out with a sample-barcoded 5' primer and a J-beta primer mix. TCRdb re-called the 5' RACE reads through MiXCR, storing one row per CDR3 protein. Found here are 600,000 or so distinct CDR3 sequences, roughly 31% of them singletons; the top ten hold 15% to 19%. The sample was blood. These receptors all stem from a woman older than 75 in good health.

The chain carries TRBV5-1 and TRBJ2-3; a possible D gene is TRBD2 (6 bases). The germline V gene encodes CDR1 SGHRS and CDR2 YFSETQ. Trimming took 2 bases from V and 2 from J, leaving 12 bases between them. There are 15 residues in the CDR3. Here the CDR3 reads CASSFGRGNTDTQYF. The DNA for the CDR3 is TGCGCCAGCAGCTTTGGGCGGGGAAACACAGATACGCAGTATTTT.

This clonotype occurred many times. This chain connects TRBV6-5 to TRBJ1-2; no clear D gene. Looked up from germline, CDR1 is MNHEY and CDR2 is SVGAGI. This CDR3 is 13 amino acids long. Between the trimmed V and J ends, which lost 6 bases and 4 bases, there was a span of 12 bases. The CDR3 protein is CASSSGPPYGYTF. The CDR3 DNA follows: TGTGCCAGCAGCTCCGGGCCCCCCTATGGCTACACCTTC.

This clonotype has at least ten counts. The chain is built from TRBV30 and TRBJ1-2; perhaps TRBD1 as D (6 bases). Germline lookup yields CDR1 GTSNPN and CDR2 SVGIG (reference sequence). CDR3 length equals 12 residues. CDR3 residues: CAKTGADYGYTF. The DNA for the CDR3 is TGTGCTAAGACGGGGGCGGACTATGGCTACACCTTC.

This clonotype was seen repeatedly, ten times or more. The CDR3 reads CASSTWDRRTDTQYF. The CDR3 DNA sequence: TGTGCCAGCAGCACTTGGGACCGCCGCACAGATACGCAGTATTTT. V is TRBV7-3 and J is TRBJ2-3, with D possibly called TRBD1 or TRBD2 (5 bases each). The V end lost 5 bases, the J end lost 1 base, and 13 bases lay between the germline ends. Looked up from germline, CDR1 is SGHTA and CDR2 is FQGTGA. The CDR3 is 15 amino acids.

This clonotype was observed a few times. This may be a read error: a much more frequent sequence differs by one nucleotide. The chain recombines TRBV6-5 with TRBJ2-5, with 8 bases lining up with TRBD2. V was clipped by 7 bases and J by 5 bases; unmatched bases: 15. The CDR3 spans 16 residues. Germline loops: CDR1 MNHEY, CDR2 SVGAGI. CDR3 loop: CASTLQNGGALETQYF. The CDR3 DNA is TGTGCCAGCACCTTACAGAACGGGGGGGCACTGGAGACCCAGTACTTC.

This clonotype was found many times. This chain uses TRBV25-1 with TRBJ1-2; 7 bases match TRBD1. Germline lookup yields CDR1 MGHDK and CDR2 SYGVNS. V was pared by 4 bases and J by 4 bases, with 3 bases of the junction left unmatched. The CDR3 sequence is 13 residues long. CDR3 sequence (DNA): TGTGCCAGCAGTGGTGGACAGGTCTATGGCTACACCTTC. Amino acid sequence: CASSGGQVYGYTF.

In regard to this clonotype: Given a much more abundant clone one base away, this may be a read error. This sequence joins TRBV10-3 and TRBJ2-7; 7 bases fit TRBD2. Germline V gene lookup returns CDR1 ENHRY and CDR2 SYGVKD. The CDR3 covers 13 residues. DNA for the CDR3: TGTGCCATCGGGCGGGGGATATCCTACAAGCAGTACTTC. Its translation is CAIGRGISYKQYF.

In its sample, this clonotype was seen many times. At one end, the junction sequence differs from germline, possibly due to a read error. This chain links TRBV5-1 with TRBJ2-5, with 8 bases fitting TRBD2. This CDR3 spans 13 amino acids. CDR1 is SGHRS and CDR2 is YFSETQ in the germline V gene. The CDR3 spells CASSSGGGETQYF. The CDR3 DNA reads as TGTGCCAGCAGCTCGGGGGGGGGAGAGACCCAGTACTTC.

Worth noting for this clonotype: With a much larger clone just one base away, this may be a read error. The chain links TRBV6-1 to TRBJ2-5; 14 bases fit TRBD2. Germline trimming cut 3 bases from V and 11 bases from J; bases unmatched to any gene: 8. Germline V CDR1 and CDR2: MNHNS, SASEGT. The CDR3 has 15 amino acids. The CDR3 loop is CASSEGTSGGRTQYF. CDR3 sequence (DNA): TGTGCCAGCAGTGAGGGGACTAGCGGGGGAAGGACTCAGTACTTC.

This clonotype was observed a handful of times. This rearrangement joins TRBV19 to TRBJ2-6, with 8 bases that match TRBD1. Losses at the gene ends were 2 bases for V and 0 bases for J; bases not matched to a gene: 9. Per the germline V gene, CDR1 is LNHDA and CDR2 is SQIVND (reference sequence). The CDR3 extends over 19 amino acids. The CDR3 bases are TGTGCCAGTAGTATAAGAATGGGACAGGCCATCTCTGGGGCCAACGTCCTGACTTTC. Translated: CASSIRMGQAISGANVLTF. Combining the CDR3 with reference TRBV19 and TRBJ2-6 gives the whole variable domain DGGITQSPKYLFRKEGQNVTLSCEQNLNHDAMYWYRQDPGQGLRLIYYSQIVNDFQKGDIAEGYSVSREKKESFPLTVTSAQKNPTAFYLCASSIRMGQAISGANVLTFGAGSRLTVL.

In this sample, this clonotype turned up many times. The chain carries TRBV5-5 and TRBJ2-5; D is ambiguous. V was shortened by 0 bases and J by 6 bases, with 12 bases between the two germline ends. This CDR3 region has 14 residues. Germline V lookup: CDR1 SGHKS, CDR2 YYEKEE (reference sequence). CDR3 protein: CASSLGVRVQTQYF. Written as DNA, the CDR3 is TGTGCCAGCAGCTTGGGTGTCCGAGTGCAGACCCAGTACTTC.

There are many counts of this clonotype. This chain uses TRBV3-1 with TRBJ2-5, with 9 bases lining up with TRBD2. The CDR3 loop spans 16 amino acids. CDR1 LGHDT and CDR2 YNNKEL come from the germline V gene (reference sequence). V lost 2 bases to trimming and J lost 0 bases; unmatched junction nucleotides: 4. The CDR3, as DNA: TGTGCCAGCAGCCAACAGACTAGCGGCAACCAAGAGACCCAGTACTTC. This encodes CASSQQTSGNQETQYF.

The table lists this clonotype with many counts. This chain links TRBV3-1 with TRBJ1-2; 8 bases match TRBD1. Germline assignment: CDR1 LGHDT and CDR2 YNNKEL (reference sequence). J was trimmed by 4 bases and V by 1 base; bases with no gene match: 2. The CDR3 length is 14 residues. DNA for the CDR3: TGTGCCAGCAGCCAAGTCACAGGGGGCTATGGCTACACCTTC. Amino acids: CASSQVTGGYGYTF.

The CDR3 DNA sequence: TGTGCCAGCAGTGCCTCTGGGCGGGGGGGCAGGACCGGGGAGCTGTTTTTT. This encodes CASSASGRGGRTGELFF. The chain is built from TRBV6-2 or TRBV6-3 and TRBJ2-2; TRBD2 agrees at 9 bases. This CDR3 is built from 17 residues. Losses at the gene ends were 5 bases for V and 5 bases for J; bases not matched to a gene: 12. The germline gives CDR1 MNHEY, CDR2 SVGEGT.

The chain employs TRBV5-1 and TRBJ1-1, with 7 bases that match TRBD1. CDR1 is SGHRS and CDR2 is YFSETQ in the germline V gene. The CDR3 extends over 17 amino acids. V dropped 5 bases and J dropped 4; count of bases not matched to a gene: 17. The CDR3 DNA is TGCGCCAGCAGTAACCTCTTGGACAGGAAACGTGGCACTGAAGCTTTCTTT. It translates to CASSNLLDRKRGTEAFF.